The text below deals with one T cell receptor beta chain. The sample originates from a study of T cells in Graves' hyperthyroidism and ophthalmopathy. The source material, RNA transcripts, was used to amplify TCR beta CDR3 regions. The TCR CDR3 was amplified in a first-round RT-PCR using the HTBI primer set. TCRdb redid the calling of the multiplex PCR reads with MiXCR, one entry per CDR3 protein. The repertoire has over 500,000 distinct CDR3 sequences, around 15% of them found once; the top ten carry about 14%. The TCR sequence derives from a woman aged 40 to 55 with Graves' hyperthyroidism. The sample consisted of blood.

The CDR3 loop is CASRRDGTSNEKLFF. Written as DNA, the CDR3 is TGTGCCAGCAGGCGGGACGGAACTTCTAATGAAAAACTGTTTTTT. This rearrangement joins TRBV6-1 to TRBJ1-4; tentative D call: TRBD1 (5 bases). The CDR3 totals 15 residues. V dropped 6 bases and J dropped 3 bases, with 14 bases sitting between them. CDR1 is MNHNS, CDR2 SASEGT, per germline.